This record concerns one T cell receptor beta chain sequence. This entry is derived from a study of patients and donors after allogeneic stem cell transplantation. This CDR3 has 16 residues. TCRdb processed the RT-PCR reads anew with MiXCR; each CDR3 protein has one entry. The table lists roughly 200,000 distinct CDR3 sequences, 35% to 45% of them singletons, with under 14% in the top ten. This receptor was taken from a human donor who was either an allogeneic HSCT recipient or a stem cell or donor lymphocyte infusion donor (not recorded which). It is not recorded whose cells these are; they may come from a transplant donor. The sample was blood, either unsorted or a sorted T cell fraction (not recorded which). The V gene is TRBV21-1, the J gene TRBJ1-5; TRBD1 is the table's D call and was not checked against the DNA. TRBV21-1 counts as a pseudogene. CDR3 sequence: CASSEGIGGRYQPQHF. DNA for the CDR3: TGTGCCAGCAGCGAAGGGATTGGGGGGCGATATCAGCCCCAGCATTTT.